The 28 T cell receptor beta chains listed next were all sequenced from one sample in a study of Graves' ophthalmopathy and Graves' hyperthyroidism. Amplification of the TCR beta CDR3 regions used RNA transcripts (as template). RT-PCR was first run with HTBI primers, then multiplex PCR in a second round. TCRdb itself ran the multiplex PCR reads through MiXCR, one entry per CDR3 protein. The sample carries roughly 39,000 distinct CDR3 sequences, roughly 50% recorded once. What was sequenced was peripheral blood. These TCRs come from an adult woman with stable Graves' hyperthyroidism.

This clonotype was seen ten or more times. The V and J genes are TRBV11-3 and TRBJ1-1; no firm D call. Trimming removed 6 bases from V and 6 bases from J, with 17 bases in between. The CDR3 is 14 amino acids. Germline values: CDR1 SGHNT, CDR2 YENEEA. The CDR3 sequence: CASRFGLSQAEAFF. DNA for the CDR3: TGTGCCAGCAGATTTGGACTTTCGCAAGCTGAAGCTTTCTTT.

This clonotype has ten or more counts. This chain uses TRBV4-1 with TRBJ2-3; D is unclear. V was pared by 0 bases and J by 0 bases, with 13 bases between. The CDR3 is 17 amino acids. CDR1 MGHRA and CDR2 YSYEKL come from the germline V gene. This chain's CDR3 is CASSQEDRATSTDTQYF. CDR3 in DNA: TGCGCCAGCAGCCAAGAGGACCGGGCTACTAGCACAGATACGCAGTATTTT.

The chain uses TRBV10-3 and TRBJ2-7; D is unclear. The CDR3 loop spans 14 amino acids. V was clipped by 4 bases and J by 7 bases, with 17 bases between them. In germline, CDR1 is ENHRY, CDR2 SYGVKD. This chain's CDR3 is CAISGGSNTGEQYF. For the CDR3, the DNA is TGTGCCATCAGTGGGGGTAGCAACACCGGGGAGCAGTACTTC.

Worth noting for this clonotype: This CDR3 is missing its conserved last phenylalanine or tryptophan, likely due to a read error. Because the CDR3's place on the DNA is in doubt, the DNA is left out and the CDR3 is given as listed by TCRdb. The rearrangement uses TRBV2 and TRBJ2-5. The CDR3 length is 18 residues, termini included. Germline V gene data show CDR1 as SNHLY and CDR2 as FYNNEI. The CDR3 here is CASSDAYSLLLYGYTFGS.

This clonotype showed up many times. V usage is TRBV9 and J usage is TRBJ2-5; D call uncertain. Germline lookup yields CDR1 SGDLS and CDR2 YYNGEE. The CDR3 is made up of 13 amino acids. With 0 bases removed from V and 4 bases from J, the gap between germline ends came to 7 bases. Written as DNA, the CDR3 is TGTGCCAGCAGCGTAGAAGGCGGAGAGACCCAGTACTTC. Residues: CASSVEGGETQYF.

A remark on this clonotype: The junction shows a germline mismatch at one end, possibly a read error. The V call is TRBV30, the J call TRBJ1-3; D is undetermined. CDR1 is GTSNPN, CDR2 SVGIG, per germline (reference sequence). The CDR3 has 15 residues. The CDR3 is CAWKLRSSSENTIYF. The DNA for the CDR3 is TGTGCCTGGAAGCTGAGGAGTTCCTCTGAAAACACCATATATTTT.

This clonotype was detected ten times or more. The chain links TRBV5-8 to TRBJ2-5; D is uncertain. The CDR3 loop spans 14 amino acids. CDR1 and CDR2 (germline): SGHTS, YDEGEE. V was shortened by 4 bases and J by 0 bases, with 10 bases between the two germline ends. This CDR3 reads CASSQSQDQETQYF. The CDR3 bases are TGTGCCAGCAGCCAGAGTCAGGACCAAGAGACCCAGTACTTC.

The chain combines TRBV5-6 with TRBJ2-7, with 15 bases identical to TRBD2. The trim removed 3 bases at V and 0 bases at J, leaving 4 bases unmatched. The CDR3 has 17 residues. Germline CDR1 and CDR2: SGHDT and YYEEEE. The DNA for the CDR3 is TGTGCCAGCAGCTCCGGACTAGCGGGAGGGTACTCCTACGAGCAGTACTTC. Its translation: CASSSGLAGGYSYEQYF. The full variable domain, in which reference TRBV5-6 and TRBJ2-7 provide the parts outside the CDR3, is DAGVTQSPTHLIKTRGQQVTLRCSPKSGHDTVSWYQQALGQGPQFIFQYYEEEERQRGNFPDRFSGHQFPNYSSELNVNALLLGDSALYLCASSSGLAGGYSYEQYFGPGTRLTVT.

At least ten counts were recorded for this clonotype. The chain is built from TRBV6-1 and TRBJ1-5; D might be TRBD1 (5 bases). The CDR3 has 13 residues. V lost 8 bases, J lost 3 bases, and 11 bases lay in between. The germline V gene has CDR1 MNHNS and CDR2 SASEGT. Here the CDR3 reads CASSGGSNQPQHF. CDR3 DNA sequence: TGTGCCAGCTCCGGGGGGTCCAATCAGCCCCAGCATTTT.

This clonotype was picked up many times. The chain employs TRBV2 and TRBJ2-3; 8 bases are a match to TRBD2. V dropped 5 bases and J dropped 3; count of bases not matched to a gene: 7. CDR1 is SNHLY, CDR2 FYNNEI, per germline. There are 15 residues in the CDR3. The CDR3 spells CASSSTQRETDTQYF. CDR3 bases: TGTGCCAGCAGTTCCACCCAGCGGGAGACAGATACGCAGTATTTT.

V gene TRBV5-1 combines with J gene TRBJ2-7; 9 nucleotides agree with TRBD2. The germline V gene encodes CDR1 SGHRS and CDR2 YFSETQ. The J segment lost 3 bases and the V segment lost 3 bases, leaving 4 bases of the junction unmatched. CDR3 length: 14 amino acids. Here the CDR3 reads CASSSLAGDYEQYF. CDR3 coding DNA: TGCGCCAGCAGCTCCTTAGCGGGAGACTACGAGCAGTACTTC.

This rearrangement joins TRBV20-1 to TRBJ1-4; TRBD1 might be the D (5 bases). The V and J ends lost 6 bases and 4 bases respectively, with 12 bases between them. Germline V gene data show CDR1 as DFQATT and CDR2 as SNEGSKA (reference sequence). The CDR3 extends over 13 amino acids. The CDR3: CSALTVVNEKLFF. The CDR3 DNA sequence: TGCAGTGCCTTGACAGTGGTTAATGAAAAACTGTTTTTT.

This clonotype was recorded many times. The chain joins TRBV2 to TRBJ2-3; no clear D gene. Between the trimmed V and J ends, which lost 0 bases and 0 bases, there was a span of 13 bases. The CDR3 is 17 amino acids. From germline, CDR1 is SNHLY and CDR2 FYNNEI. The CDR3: CASSEALQGTSTDTQYF. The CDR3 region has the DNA TGTGCCAGCAGTGAAGCGCTTCAAGGCACTAGCACAGATACGCAGTATTTT.

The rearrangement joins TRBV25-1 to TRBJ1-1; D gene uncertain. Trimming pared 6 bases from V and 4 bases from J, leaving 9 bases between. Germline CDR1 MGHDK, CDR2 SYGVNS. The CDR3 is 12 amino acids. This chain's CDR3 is CASRGGPTEAFF. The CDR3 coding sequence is TGTGCCAGCAGGGGAGGGCCCACTGAAGCTTTCTTT.

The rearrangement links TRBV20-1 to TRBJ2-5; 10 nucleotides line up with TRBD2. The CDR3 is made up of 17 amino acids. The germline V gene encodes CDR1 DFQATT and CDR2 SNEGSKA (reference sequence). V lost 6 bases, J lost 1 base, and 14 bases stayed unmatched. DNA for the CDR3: TGCAGTGCCAGCAGCCCCAAAGCGGGAGGGTTCCAAGAGACCCAGTACTTC. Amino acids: CSASSPKAGGFQETQYF.

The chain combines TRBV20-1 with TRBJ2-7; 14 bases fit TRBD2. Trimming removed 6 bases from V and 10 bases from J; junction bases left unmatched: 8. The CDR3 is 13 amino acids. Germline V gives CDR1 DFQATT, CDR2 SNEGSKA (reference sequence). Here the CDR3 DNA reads TGCAGTGCCCCTTTTGGGACTAGCGGGAGCCAGTACTTC. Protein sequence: CSAPFGTSGSQYF.

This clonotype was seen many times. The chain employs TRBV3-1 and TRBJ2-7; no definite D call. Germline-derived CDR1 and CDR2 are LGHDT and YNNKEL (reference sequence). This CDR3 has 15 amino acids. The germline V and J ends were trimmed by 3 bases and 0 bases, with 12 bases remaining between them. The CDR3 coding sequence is TGTGCCAGCAGCCAGGACGGTTCGAGCTCCTACGAGCAGTACTTC. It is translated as CASSQDGSSSYEQYF.

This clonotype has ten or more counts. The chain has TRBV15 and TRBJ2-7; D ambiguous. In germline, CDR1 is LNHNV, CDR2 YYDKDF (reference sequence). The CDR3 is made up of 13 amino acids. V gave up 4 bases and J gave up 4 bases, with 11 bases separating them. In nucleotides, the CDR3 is TGTGCCACCAGCAAGGGAATATCTTACGAGCAGTACTTC. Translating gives CATSKGISYEQYF.

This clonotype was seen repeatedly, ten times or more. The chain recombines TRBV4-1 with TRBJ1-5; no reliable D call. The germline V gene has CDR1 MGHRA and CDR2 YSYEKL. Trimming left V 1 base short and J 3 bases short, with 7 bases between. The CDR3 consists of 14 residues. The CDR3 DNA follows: TGCGCCAGCAGCCAAGTCGGAAACAATCAGCCCCAGCATTTT. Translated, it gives CASSQVGNNQPQHF.

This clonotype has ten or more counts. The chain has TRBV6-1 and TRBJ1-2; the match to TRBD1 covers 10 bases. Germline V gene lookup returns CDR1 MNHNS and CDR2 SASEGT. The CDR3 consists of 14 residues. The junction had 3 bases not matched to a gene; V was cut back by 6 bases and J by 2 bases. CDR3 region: CASSRTGGNYGYTF. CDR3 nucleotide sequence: TGTGCCAGCAGCAGGACAGGGGGAAACTATGGCTACACCTTC.

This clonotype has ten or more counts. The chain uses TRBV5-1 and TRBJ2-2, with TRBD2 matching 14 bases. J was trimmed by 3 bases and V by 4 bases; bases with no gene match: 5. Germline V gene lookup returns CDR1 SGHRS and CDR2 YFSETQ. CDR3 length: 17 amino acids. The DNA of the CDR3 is TGCGCCAGCAGCGACCGGGGACTAGCGGGAGACACCGGGGAGCTGTTTTTT. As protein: CASSDRGLAGDTGELFF.

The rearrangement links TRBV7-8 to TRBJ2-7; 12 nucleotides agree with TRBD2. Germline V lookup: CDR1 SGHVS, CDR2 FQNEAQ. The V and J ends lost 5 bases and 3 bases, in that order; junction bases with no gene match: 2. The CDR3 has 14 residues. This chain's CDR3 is CASSRTSGNYEQYF. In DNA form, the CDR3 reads TGTGCCAGCAGCCGGACTAGCGGGAACTACGAGCAGTACTTC.

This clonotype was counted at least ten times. The CDR3 here is CASSSDRGQDYEQYF. CDR3 sequence (DNA): TGTGCCAGCAGCTCGGACAGGGGGCAGGATTACGAGCAGTACTTC. V and J are TRBV28 and TRBJ2-7, with 11 bases lining up with TRBD1. CDR1 is MDHEN, CDR2 SYDVKM, per germline. V trimming: 6 bases; J trimming: 4 bases; junction bases outside the gene matches: 8. The CDR3 runs 15 residues.

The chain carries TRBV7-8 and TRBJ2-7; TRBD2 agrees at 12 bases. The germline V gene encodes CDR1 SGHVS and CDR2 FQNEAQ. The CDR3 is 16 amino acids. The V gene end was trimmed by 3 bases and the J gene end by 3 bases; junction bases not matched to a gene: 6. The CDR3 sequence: CASSFRLAGDLYEQYF. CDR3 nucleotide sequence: TGTGCCAGCAGCTTTAGACTAGCGGGAGACCTCTACGAGCAGTACTTC. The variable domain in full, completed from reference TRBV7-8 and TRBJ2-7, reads GAGVSQSPRYKVAKRGQDVALRCDPISGHVSLFWYQQALGQGPEFLTYFQNEAQLDKSGLPSDRFFAERPEGSVSTLKIQRTQQEDSAVYLCASSFRLAGDLYEQYFGPGTRLTVT.

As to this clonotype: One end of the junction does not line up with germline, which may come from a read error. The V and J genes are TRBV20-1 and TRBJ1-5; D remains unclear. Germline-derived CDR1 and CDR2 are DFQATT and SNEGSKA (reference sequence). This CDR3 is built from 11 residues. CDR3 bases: TGCAGCGCTAGAATGGTTCGGCCCCAGCATTTT. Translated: CSARMVRPQHF.

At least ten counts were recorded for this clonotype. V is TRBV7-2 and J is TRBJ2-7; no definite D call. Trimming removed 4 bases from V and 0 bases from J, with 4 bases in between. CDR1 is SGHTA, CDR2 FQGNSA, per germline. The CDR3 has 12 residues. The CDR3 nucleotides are TGTGCCAGCAGCTCGTTCTCCTACGAGCAGTACTTC. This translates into CASSSFSYEQYF.

The CDR3 nucleotides read TGCAGTGCTGGGGACAGGGGGTTTGACACTGAAGCTTTCTTT. It yields the protein CSAGDRGFDTEAFF. The V call is TRBV20-1, the J call TRBJ1-1; 11 bases fit TRBD1. Germline-derived CDR1 and CDR2 are DFQATT and SNEGSKA (reference sequence). The CDR3 covers 14 residues. V was clipped by 5 bases and J by 3 bases; unmatched bases: 5.

CDR3 loop: CASRGDEQYF. The CDR3 DNA reads TGTGCCAGCAGGGGGGACGAGCAGTACTTC. The rearrangement uses TRBV12-3 or TRBV12-4 and TRBJ2-7; D is perhaps TRBD1 or TRBD2 (5 bases each). The V gene lost 6 bases and the J gene lost 5 bases, with 5 bases spanning the gap. The CDR3 consists of 10 residues.